Included here is one T cell receptor (beta chain) sequence, with context. Time point here: newly diagnosed GD, antithyroid drugs for less than 3 months. There was RNA extracted from PBMCs, and the TCR library was made from it. To make TCR beta libraries, researchers used iRepertoire HTBI primers and Arm-PCR of CDR3 regions. TCRdb reanalysed the multiplex PCR reads using MiXCR and keeps one entry per CDR3 protein. The table includes some 500,000 distinct CDR3 sequences, roughly 16% detected once. This specimen comes from a study of regulatory T cells in long-lasting Graves disease. This CDR3 has 16 residues. The J segment lost 4 bases and the V segment lost 4 bases, leaving 7 bases of the junction unmatched. CDR1 and CDR2 (germline): MNHNS, SASEGT. These sequences were also reported in another study, on T cells in Graves' hyperthyroidism and ophthalmopathy.

This receptor was obtained from a middle-aged woman with Graves disease. The chain couples TRBV6-1 to TRBJ2-2; 9 positions match TRBD1. The sequencing here drew on peripheral blood mononuclear cells (PBMCs), taken at new diagnosis, from a patient treated with antithyroid drugs. The chain's CDR3 is CASSAPGDRVTGELFF. CDR3 nucleotides: TGTGCCAGCAGTGCGCCAGGGGACAGGGTCACCGGGGAGCTGTTTTTT.